This T cell receptor beta chain was identified in a study of blood T cell repertoires in COVID-19. About the study: T cells, B-cell-depleted T cells, or PBMCs provided the cDNA or gDNA that served as material.

Enrollment of patients from Seattle took place during active infection, with longitudinal follow-up. This clone came up once. Trimming removed 7 bases at V and 7 bases at J, with 10 bases between. The CDR3 loop spans 11 amino acids. In germline, CDR1 is MNHEY, CDR2 SVGAGI. In the authors' methods: Amplified reference gene primers provided the basis for estimating nucleated cell counts. Generated by immunoSEQ multiplex PCR, the TCRdb table keeps only in-frame clones and is missing some. That table gives V, J and clone size, and the DNA gave D and trimming. The sample contains roughly 290,000 clones, around 85% of which appear only once.

The sample was peripheral blood. The chain uses TRBV6-5 and TRBJ1-1; D not resolved. This clonotype was sampled from a human donor with COVID-19, enrolled during active disease. The donor label of this sample is uncertain. The DNA for the CDR3 is TGTGCCAGCACTTGGGCCGGTGAAGCTTTCTTT. Its translation: CASTWAGEAFF.